Listed here is a single T cell receptor (beta chain). CD45RO negativity and positive selection for CCR7 defined naive CD8 cells, a population that excluded terminally differentiated effector memory CD45RA+ cells. Produced via immunoSEQ multiplex PCR; TCRdb's table is partial and in-frame only. Altogether around 2.1 million clones are present, about 92% being singletons, with the ten largest covering about 1.8%. Per the germline V gene, CDR1 is SGHVS and CDR2 is FQNEAQ. This CDR3 is 17 amino acids long. The ends were cut back, 1 base at V and 4 bases at J, with 16 bases in the middle. The record originates from a study of shared clonotypes between healthy human individuals.

This TCR was sampled from a man aged 18 to 30 in good health. Some clones in this sample may be carry-over from other donors' samples. This chain uses TRBV7-8 with TRBJ2-2; unclear D gene. What was sequenced was naive CD8+ T cells from PBMCs. As DNA, the CDR3 is TGTGCCAGCAGCTTAGTGGCGGCTAAAAGTGGCACCGGGGAGCTGTTTTTT. This codes for CASSLVAAKSGTGELFF.